These 2 T cell receptor beta chains were all obtained from the same sample, sequenced in a study of CD8+ T cells in alopecia areata. After isolation, RNA underwent reverse transcription to generate cDNA as the sequencing template. Clones were read by immunoSEQ multiplex PCR, and TCRdb kept only the in-frame ones, dropping some. The sample contains some 110,000 clones, none of them singletons. The material sequenced was lesional skin. These receptors all come from a C3H/HeJ mouse with alopecia areata. The mouse line has the MHC haplotype H2-k.

This clone appeared a few times. Gene names denote mouse genes. The DNA read from the CDR3 is TGTGCCAGCAGCCCTGGGGTGAGA. Translated: CASSPGVR. Given in full, the CDR3 is CASSPGVREVFF. The chain recombines TRBV19 with TRBJ1-1; D is uncertain. The read stops 4 residues short of the end of the CDR3; the missing end is completed from the germline J gene. CDR3 length: 12 residues. CDR1 is FNHDT and CDR2 is SITEND in the germline V gene (reference sequence).

As for this clone: Gene names denote mouse genes. Sequencing ends 4 residues short of the CDR3 end; the germline J gene provides the rest. This chain uses TRBV1 with TRBJ2-4; the D gene is possibly TRBD1 (5 bases). The CDR3 contains 13 residues. The germline V and J ends were trimmed by 4 bases and 3 bases, with 8 bases remaining between them. Germline V CDR1 and CDR2: NSQYPW, LRSPGD (reference sequence). The sequenced part of the CDR3 DNA is TGCACCTGCAGTGACAAGGGGCAAAAC. Translation gives CTCSDKGQN. Given in full, the CDR3 is CTCSDKGQNTLYF.